This entry lists 30 T cell receptor beta chains sequenced from one sample in a study of T cells after yellow fever vaccination. MiXCR, run by TCRdb on the 5' RACE reads, gives a single entry per CDR3 protein. This table holds a few hundred thousand distinct CDR3 sequences, around a sixth found once. Sequences were derived from PBMCs, sampled before the yellow fever booster vaccination. The receptors here all came from a man aged 18 to 35 who received the YFV17D yellow fever vaccine.

The J gene is TRBJ1-2, the V gene TRBV4-3, with 7 bases identical to TRBD1. Trimming removed 4 bases from V and 0 bases from J; junction bases left unmatched: 8. This CDR3 comprises 16 residues. CDR1 LGHNA and CDR2 YSLEER come from the germline V gene. CDR3 DNA sequence: TGCGCCAGCAGCCTGAGCCGGGACAGAGCTAACTATGGCTACACCTTC. Translation gives CASSLSRDRANYGYTF.

This clonotype was detected only a few times. This chain connects TRBV3-1 to TRBJ2-7, with 7 bases identical to TRBD2. This CDR3 has 14 amino acids. The junction had 6 bases not matched to a gene; V was cut back by 7 bases and J by 0 bases. Germline V gene sequence: CDR1 LGHDT, CDR2 YNNKEL (reference sequence). This chain's CDR3 is CASTAGVSSYEQYF. CDR3 DNA: TGTGCCAGCACCGCGGGGGTTTCCTCCTACGAGCAGTACTTC.

The table lists this clonotype with a few counts. This chain links TRBV6-5 with TRBJ2-7; TRBD2 agrees at 9 bases. This CDR3 has 14 residues. The germline gives CDR1 MNHEY, CDR2 SVGAGI. Trimming removed 6 bases from V and 3 bases from J; junction bases left unmatched: 6. This chain's CDR3 is CASSFVAGDYEQYF. For the CDR3, the DNA is TGTGCCAGCAGCTTCGTAGCGGGGGACTACGAGCAGTACTTC.

There are a few counts of this clonotype. V is TRBV25-1 and J is TRBJ1-2; D perhaps matches TRBD1 (5 bases). Trimming removed 6 bases from V and 3 bases from J, with 8 bases in between. CDR1 MGHDK and CDR2 SYGVNS come from the germline V gene. CDR3 size: 12 residues. For the CDR3, the DNA is TGTGCCAGCAGCAAAGGGGACTATGGCTACACCTTC. It specifies CASSKGDYGYTF.

This clonotype was observed a few times. The rearrangement links TRBV11-2 to TRBJ2-3; TRBD2 matches 13 bases. The CDR3 has 17 amino acids. Trimming cost V 5 bases and J 5 bases; bases outside gene matches: 10. Germline CDR1 SGHAT, CDR2 FQNNGV. Here the CDR3 DNA reads TGTGCCAGCAGCATTACTAGCGGGGGGGTCCCCAGAGATACGCAGTATTTT. The encoded protein is CASSITSGGVPRDTQYF.

This clonotype was counted at least ten times. CDR3 protein: CASSPGLADNEQFF. In DNA, the CDR3 is TGTGCCAGCAGCCCGGGACTAGCGGACAATGAGCAGTTCTTC. This chain uses TRBV7-2 with TRBJ2-1; TRBD2 matches at 11 bases. The V gene's germline CDR1 is SGHTA and CDR2 FQGNSA. This CDR3 region has 14 residues. Unmatched junction bases numbered 2, after V lost 5 bases and J lost 5 bases.

This chain joins TRBV15 and TRBJ1-6; no clear D. This CDR3 is built from 12 residues. V lost 0 bases and J lost 9, with 3 bases in between. The germline gives CDR1 LNHNV, CDR2 YYDKDF (reference sequence). CDR3 sequence (DNA): TGTGCCACCAGCAGAGATAGTTCACCCCTCCACTTT. Translated, it gives CATSRDSSPLHF. The full variable domain, completed using reference TRBV15 and TRBJ1-6, is DAMVIQNPRYQVTQFGKPVTLSCSQTLNHNVMYWYQQKSSQAPKLLFHYYDKDFNNEADTPDNFQSRRPNTSFCFLDIRSPGLGDTAMYLCATSRDSSPLHFGNGTRLTVT.

The chain couples TRBV9 to TRBJ2-3; TRBD1 or TRBD2 may be the D gene (6 bases each). CDR1 is SGDLS and CDR2 is YYNGEE in the germline V gene. V gave up 4 bases and J gave up 2 bases, with 11 bases separating them. The CDR3 is 14 residues long. The CDR3 is CASSKRGVTDTQYF. Here the CDR3 DNA reads TGTGCCAGCAGCAAGAGGGGGGTCACAGATACGCAGTATTTT.

The rearrangement links TRBV5-1 to TRBJ2-1; 8 bases map to TRBD2. This CDR3 contains 15 residues. V was pared by 9 bases and J by 8 bases, with 16 bases of the junction left unmatched. CDR1 and CDR2 from the germline V gene are SGHRS and YFSETQ. The CDR3 region has the DNA TGCGCCACAGAAAAAACGGGGGGGCCGGTCGATGAGCAGTTCTTC. The encoded protein is CATEKTGGPVDEQFF.

This clonotype was detected only a few times. This chain joins TRBV7-2 and TRBJ2-5, with D tentatively TRBD1 (6 bases). The CDR3 spans 14 residues. Trimming stripped 4 bases from V and 5 bases from J, with 14 bases between. The germline V gene has CDR1 SGHTA and CDR2 FQGNSA. CDR3 sequence reads: CASSSGQLPETQYF. CDR3 DNA: TGTGCCAGCAGCTCCGGACAGCTCCCGGAGACCCAGTACTTC.

In this sample, this clonotype turned up many times. This sequence joins TRBV6-5 and TRBJ2-1; D may be TRBD1 (6 bases). This CDR3 is built from 13 residues. The ends were cut back, 6 bases at V and 4 bases at J, with 10 bases in the middle. Germline V gives CDR1 MNHEY, CDR2 SVGAGI. As DNA, the CDR3 is TGTGCCAGCAGCCCCGGGACATACAATGAGCAGTTCTTC. Translated: CASSPGTYNEQFF.

The chain employs TRBV7-7 and TRBJ2-5; D remains unclear. Germline CDR1 SSHAT, CDR2 FNYEAQ (reference sequence). Trimming took 5 bases from V and 3 from J, leaving 13 bases between them. The CDR3 contains 14 residues. As DNA, the CDR3 is TGTGCCAGCAGCCGGATCGGGCCGGAAGAGACCCAGTACTTC. Residues: CASSRIGPEETQYF. Full variable domain (missing parts from reference TRBV7-7 and TRBJ2-5): GAGVSQSPRYKVTKRGQDVTLRCDPISSHATLYWYQQALGQGPEFLTYFNYEAQPDKSGLPSDRFSAERPEGSISTLTIQRTEQRDSAMYRCASSRIGPEETQYFGPGTRLLVL.

The chain has TRBV4-1 and TRBJ2-3; D possibly corresponds to TRBD1 (6 bases). The CDR3 loop spans 14 amino acids. With 2 bases removed from V and 2 bases from J, the gap between germline ends came to 8 bases. CDR1 MGHRA and CDR2 YSYEKL come from the germline V gene. The CDR3 nucleotides are TGCGCCAGCAGCCAATACAGGGACACAGATACGCAGTATTTT. Its protein is CASSQYRDTDTQYF.

V usage is TRBV4-3 and J usage is TRBJ1-6; no firm D call. CDR3 length: 19 residues. Germline-derived CDR1 and CDR2 are LGHNA and YSLEER. Trimming removed 6 bases at V and 7 bases at J, with 28 bases between. The CDR3 reads CASRYQHLSSDELNSPLHF. The CDR3 DNA follows: TGCGCCAGCAGGTATCAACACTTAAGTTCGGACGAGTTGAATTCACCCCTCCACTTT.

This clonotype has more than one count but fewer than ten. Here the CDR3 reads CASSQQGTSEPKGETQYF. CDR3 nucleotide sequence: TGCGCCAGCAGCCAACAAGGGACTAGCGAGCCAAAAGGGGAGACCCAGTACTTC. The rearrangement joins TRBV4-3 to TRBJ2-5; TRBD2 agrees at 10 bases. With V trimmed by 2 bases and J by 5 bases, 14 bases remained unmatched. Germline CDR1 is LGHNA and CDR2 is YSLEER. CDR3 size: 18 residues.

Comment on this clonotype: One junction end disagrees with the germline gene, perhaps due to a read error. The chain links TRBV4-3 to TRBJ1-2; possible D gene TRBD1, 5 bases. The CDR3 is 14 residues long. The germline CDR1 and CDR2 sequences are LGHNA and YSLEER. The CDR3 bases are TGCGCCAGCAGCGAAGAAGAGTCAGACAGTGGCTACACCTTC. Translating gives CASSEEESDSGYTF.

A note on this clonotype: At one boundary the junction diverges from the germline segment, which might be a read error. The V gene is TRBV7-7, the J gene TRBJ2-5; no clear D gene. Germline-derived CDR1 and CDR2 are SSHAT and FNYEAQ (reference sequence). The CDR3 extends over 14 amino acids. CDR3: CASSSTRNQETQYF. Here the CDR3 DNA reads TGTGCTAGCAGCTCAACGAGGAATCAAGAGACCCAGTACTTC.

The V and J genes are TRBV12-3 or TRBV12-4 and TRBJ2-3; D possibly corresponds to TRBD2 (5 bases). Trimming pared 7 bases from V and 1 base from J, leaving 18 bases between. The CDR3 extends over 16 amino acids. The CDR3 DNA follows: TGTGCCAGCACCCCCCACGGGGATTTGGGCACAGATACGCAGTATTTT. Amino acid sequence: CASTPHGDLGTDTQYF.

The chain carries TRBV5-5 and TRBJ1-1, with 9 nucleotides matching TRBD1. The CDR3 spans 14 residues. Germline values: CDR1 SGHKS, CDR2 YYEKEE (reference sequence). V lost 1 base to trimming and J lost 5 bases; unmatched junction nucleotides: 3. The CDR3 coding sequence is TGTGCCAGCAGCTTGAACAGGGGGCTGACTGAAGCTTTCTTT. Its translation: CASSLNRGLTEAFF.

This clonotype has ten or more counts. This chain uses TRBV29-1 with TRBJ1-1, with 7 bases matching TRBD1. Trimming cost V 4 bases and J 11 bases; bases outside gene matches: 4. In germline, CDR1 is SQVTM, CDR2 ANQGSEA. The CDR3 runs to 10 residues. The DNA for the CDR3 is TGCAGCGTTGGGGACAGTCCCGCTTTCTTT. Its translation is CSVGDSPAFF.

The V and J genes are TRBV20-1 and TRBJ2-2, with 10 bases aligning to TRBD2. This CDR3 has 15 residues. Germline values: CDR1 DFQATT, CDR2 SNEGSKA (reference sequence). J lost 2 bases, V lost 6 bases, and 6 bases had no gene match. The CDR3 here is CSANRLAGNTGELFF. The CDR3 nucleotides read TGCAGTGCCAATAGACTAGCGGGTAACACCGGGGAGCTGTTTTTT.

V is TRBV15 and J is TRBJ2-7; TRBD2 aligns across 8 bases. This CDR3 spans 16 amino acids. Per germline, CDR1 LNHNV and CDR2 YYDKDF (reference sequence). After removal of 5 bases from V and 2 bases from J, the junction contained 11 bases not matched to a gene. The DNA for the CDR3 is TGTGCCACCAGCCAAGCCAGCGGGGGTCCTCCCTACGAGCAGTACGTC. As protein: CATSQASGGPPYEQYV.

The rearrangement links TRBV6-2 or TRBV6-3 to TRBJ2-4; D is unresolved. V was cut by 4 bases and J by 1 base, with 11 bases left in between. Germline V gene data show CDR1 as MNHEY and CDR2 as SVGEGT. The CDR3 runs to 15 residues. As DNA, the CDR3 is TGTGCCAGCAGTTCACCCACGAGCGCCAAAAACATTCAGTACTTC. Translated: CASSSPTSAKNIQYF.

This clonotype turned up a few times. V usage is TRBV5-1 and J usage is TRBJ2-3; maybe TRBD2 (5 bases). Germline CDR1 reads SGHRS; CDR2 reads YFSETQ. Trimming left V 3 bases short and J 0 bases short, with 11 bases between. This CDR3 is 15 amino acids long. As DNA, the CDR3 is TGCGCCAGCAGCTACCGGACTTTAAGCACAGATACGCAGTATTTT. Residues: CASSYRTLSTDTQYF. Looking up the rest from reference TRBV5-1 and TRBJ2-3 gives the full variable domain: KAGVTQTPRYLIKTRGQQVTLSCSPISGHRSVSWYQQTPGQGLQFLFEYFSETQRNKGNFPGRFSGRQFSNSRSEMNVSTLELGDSALYLCASSYRTLSTDTQYFGPGTRLTVL.

V gene TRBV28 combines with J gene TRBJ2-1; D ambiguous. Germline V gene lookup returns CDR1 MDHEN and CDR2 SYDVKM. The CDR3 length is 14 residues. V lost 6 bases and J 4 bases, leaving 13 bases between the germline ends. This CDR3 reads CASSFMVGYNEQFF. The CDR3 DNA is TGTGCCAGCAGCTTCATGGTGGGTTACAATGAGCAGTTCTTC. The variable domain in full, completed from reference TRBV28 and TRBJ2-1, reads DVKVTQSSRYLVKRTGEKVFLECVQDMDHENMFWYRQDPGLGLRLIYFSYDVKMKEKGDIPEGYSVSREKKERFSLILESASTNQTSMYLCASSFMVGYNEQFFGPGTRLTVL.

The table lists this clonotype with many counts. J is TRBJ2-3 and V is TRBV5-1, with D perhaps TRBD1 or TRBD2 (6 bases each). Trimming shortened V by 6 bases and J by 4 bases, and 9 bases separated the two germline ends. In germline, CDR1 is SGHRS, CDR2 YFSETQ. The CDR3 length is 12 residues. Written as DNA, the CDR3 is TGCGCCAGCACGGAGGGGGCAGATACGCAGTATTTT. Residues: CASTEGADTQYF.

This clonotype was found a few times. The V and J genes are TRBV9 and TRBJ2-2; D remains ambiguous. V dropped 0 bases and J dropped 1 base, with 4 bases sitting between them. CDR1 is SGDLS and CDR2 is YYNGEE in the germline V gene. The CDR3 loop spans 14 amino acids. The CDR3 loop reads CASSVDGNTGELFF. CDR3 DNA: TGTGCCAGCAGCGTAGACGGGAACACCGGGGAGCTGTTTTTT.

There are many counts of this clonotype. The chain joins TRBV5-1 to TRBJ2-7, with TRBD2 as a possible D gene (5 bases). Germline-derived CDR1 and CDR2 are SGHRS and YFSETQ. This CDR3 contains 13 residues. In DNA, the CDR3 is TGTGCCAGCAGCTTAGAGGGCAGCTACGAGCAGTACGTC. Amino acids: CASSLEGSYEQYV.

This clonotype was seen a few times. The J gene is TRBJ2-7, the V gene TRBV7-9; TRBD2 might be the D (5 bases). Trimming took off 4 bases at V and 0 bases at J, with 19 bases between the two ends. CDR3 size: 17 residues. The V gene's germline CDR1 is SEHNR and CDR2 FQNEAQ (reference sequence). CDR3 protein: CASSSNLGRDSSYEQYF. CDR3 nucleotide sequence: TGTGCCAGCAGCTCGAACCTCGGACGGGATAGCTCCTACGAGCAGTACTTC.

The table lists this clonotype with a few counts. The rearrangement uses TRBV4-3 and TRBJ2-1; a possible D gene is TRBD2 (6 bases). The V gene lost 0 bases and the J gene lost 4 bases, with 13 bases spanning the gap. The CDR3 runs 16 residues. CDR1 LGHNA and CDR2 YSLEER come from the germline V gene. CDR3 nucleotides: TGCGCCAGCAGCCAAGATCTCTACGGGGGTTACAATGAGCAGTTCTTC. It translates to CASSQDLYGGYNEQFF.